The entry below gives a single T cell receptor beta chain sequence along with its context. Antigen specificity is unknown. This entry is derived from a study of T cell responses to AZD1222 COVID-19 vaccine. General study results and limits: Just 6 or 7 AZD1222 recipients were seropositive at baseline. With two AZD1222 doses given, Spike-specific TCR breadth and depth both rose.

The repertoire was sequenced with immunoSEQ multiplex PCR; TCRdb's copy has only in-frame clones and lacks some. The table lists around 130,000 clones, over 90% of them singletons, with under 7.5% in the top ten. V was pared by 4 bases and J by 7 bases, with 20 bases between. Germline CDR1 SGHRS, CDR2 YFSETQ. The CDR3 has 16 amino acids. This TCR came from an adult in good health. The material was peripheral blood, obtained on day 0 of AZD1222 vaccination. The chain carries TRBV5-1 and TRBJ2-2; D possibly corresponds to TRBD2 (7 bases). CDR3 region: CASSRGAADLNGELFF. DNA for the CDR3: TGCGCCAGCAGCCGGGGGGCAGCGGACCTCAACGGGGAGCTGTTTTTT.